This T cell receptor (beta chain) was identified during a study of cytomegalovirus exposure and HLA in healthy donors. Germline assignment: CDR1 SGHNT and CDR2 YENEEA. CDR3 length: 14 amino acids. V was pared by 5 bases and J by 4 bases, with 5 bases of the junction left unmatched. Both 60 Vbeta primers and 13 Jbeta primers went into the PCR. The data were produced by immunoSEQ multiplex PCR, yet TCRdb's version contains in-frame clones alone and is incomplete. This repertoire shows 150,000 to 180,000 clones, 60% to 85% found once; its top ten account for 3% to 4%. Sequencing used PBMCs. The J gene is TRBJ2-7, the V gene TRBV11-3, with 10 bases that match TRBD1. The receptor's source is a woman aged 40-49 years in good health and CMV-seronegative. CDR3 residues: CASSKTGGTYEQYF. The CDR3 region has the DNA TGTGCCAGCAGCAAGACAGGGGGCACTTACGAGCAGTACTTC.